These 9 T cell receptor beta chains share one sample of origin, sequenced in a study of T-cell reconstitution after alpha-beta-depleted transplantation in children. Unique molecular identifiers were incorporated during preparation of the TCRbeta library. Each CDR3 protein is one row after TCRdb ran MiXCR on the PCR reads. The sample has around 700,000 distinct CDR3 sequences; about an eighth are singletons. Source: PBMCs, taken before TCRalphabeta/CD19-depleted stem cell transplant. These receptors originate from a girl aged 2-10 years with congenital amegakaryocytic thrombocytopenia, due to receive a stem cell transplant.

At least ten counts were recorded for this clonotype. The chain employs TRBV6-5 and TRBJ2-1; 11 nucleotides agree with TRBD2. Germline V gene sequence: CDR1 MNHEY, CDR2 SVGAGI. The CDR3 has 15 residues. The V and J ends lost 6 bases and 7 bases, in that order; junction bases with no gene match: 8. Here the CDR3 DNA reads TGTGCCAGCAGGACCGGGACTAGCGGAGGGAATGAGCAGTTCTTC. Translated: CASRTGTSGGNEQFF.

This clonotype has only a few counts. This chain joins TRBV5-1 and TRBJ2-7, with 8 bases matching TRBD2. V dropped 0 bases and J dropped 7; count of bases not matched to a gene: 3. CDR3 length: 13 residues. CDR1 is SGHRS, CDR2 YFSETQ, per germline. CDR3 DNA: TGCGCCAGCAGCTTGGCGTCTAGCGGGGAGCAGTACTTC. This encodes CASSLASSGEQYF.

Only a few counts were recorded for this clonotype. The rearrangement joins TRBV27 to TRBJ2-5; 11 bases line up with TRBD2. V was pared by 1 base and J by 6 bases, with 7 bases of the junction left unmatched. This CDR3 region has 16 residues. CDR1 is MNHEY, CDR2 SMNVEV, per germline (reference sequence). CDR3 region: CASSLWGGTSGKTQYF. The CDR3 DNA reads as TGTGCCAGCAGTTTATGGGGTGGGACTAGCGGAAAGACCCAGTACTTC.

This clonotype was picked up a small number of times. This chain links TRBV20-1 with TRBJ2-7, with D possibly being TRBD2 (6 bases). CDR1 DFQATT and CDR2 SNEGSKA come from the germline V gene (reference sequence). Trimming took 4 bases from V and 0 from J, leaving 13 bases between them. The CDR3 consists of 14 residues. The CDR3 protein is CSATGTRSSYEQYF. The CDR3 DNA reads TGCAGTGCTACCGGGACTCGGAGCTCCTACGAGCAGTACTTC.

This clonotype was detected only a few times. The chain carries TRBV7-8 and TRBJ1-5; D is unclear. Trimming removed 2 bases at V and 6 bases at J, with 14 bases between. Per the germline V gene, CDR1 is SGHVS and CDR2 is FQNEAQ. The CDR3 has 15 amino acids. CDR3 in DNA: TGTGCCAGCAGCTTATACGGGGAGGTGGGTCAGCCCCAGCATTTT. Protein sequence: CASSLYGEVGQPQHF.

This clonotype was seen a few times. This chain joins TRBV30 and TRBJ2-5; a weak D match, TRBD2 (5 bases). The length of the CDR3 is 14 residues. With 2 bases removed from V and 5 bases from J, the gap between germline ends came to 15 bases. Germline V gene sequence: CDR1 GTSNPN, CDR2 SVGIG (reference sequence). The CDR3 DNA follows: TGTGCCTGGAGTTCAAGGACTGGCCGGGAGACCCAGTACTTC. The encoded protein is CAWSSRTGRETQYF.

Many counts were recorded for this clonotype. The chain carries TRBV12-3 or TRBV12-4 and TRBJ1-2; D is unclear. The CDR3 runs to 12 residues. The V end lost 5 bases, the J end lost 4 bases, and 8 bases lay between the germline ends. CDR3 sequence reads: CASSDTGYGYTF. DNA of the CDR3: TGTGCCAGCAGTGATACGGGCTATGGCTACACCTTC.

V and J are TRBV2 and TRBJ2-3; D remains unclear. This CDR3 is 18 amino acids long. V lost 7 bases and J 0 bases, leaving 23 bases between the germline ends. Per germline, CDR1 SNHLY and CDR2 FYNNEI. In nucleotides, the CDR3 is TGTGCCAGCATTGCTTTGGCGGTCGCGGTGTCTAGCACAGATACGCAGTATTTT. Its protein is CASIALAVAVSSTDTQYF.

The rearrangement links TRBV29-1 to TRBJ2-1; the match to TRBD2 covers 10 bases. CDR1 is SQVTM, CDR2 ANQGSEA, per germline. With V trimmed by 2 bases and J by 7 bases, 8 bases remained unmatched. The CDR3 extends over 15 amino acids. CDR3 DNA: TGCAGCGTTGAAACGGCTAGCGGGAGTATAAATGAGCAGTTCTTC. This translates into CSVETASGSINEQFF.